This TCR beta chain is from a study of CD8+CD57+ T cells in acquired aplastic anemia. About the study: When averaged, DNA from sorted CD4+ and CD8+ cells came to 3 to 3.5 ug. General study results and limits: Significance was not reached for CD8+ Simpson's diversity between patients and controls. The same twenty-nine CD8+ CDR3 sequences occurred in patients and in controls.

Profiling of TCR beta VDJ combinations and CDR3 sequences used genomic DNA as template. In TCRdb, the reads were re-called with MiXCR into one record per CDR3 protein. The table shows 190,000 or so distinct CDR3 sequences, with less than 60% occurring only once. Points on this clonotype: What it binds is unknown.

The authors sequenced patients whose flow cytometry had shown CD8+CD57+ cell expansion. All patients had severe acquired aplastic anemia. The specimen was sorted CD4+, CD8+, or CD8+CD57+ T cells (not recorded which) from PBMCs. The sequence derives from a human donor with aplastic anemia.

The chain's CDR3 is CASSLTSGVSTDTQHF. CDR3 bases: TGTGCCAGCAGCTTGACTAGCGGGGTTAGCACAGATACGCAGCATTTT. V gene TRBV5-4 combines with J gene TRBJ2-3; no reliable D call. The J call is uncertain, as TRBJ1-5 better fits the DNA end. The CDR3 is 16 amino acids. Germline CDR1 SGHNT, CDR2 YYREEE (reference sequence).